The T cell receptor beta chain under discussion was sequenced for a study of blood T cell repertoires in COVID-19. Overall study context: The United States, Italy and Spain provided the acute and convalescent COVID-19 samples. From T cells, B-cell-depleted T cells, or PBMCs came the material, which was cDNA or gDNA.

Authors' processing steps: Amplifying reference gene primers gave estimates of nucleated cell counts. Libraries were prepared by immunoSEQ multiplex PCR; TCRdb keeps only in-frame clonotypes and omits some of them. V and J calls and clone size follow that table, whereas D and trimming were derived from the DNA. The table includes some 220,000 clones, about 85% detected once. The CDR3 extends over 18 amino acids. The germline CDR1 and CDR2 sequences are LGHDT and YNNKEL (reference sequence). Losses at the gene ends were 4 bases for V and 0 bases for J; bases not matched to a gene: 8. The sample taken for sequencing was peripheral blood. The source is a woman aged 55-70 years with active or convalescent COVID-19. The gene calls are TRBV3-1 (or the pseudogene TRBV3-2) and TRBJ2-6, with TRBD1 matching 8 bases. This CDR3 is CASSPRQGWSSGANVLTF. In DNA form, the CDR3 reads TGTGCCAGCAGCCCGCGACAGGGGTGGAGCTCTGGGGCCAACGTCCTGACTTTC.